This T cell receptor beta chain appears in the sequencing data of a study of blood T cell repertoires in COVID-19. Study-level background: Samples representing acute and convalescent COVID-19 were sourced from the United States, Italy and Spain. T cells, B-cell-depleted T cells, or PBMCs provided the cDNA or gDNA that served as material.

The CDR3 runs to 16 residues. CDR1 is SGDLS, CDR2 YYNGEE, per germline. Trimming cost V 3 bases and J 8 bases; bases outside gene matches: 9. Per the original data handling: Nucleated cell number was recorded as an estimate derived from reference gene primer amplification. Produced via immunoSEQ multiplex PCR; TCRdb's table is partial and in-frame only. The V and J calls and clone size are taken from that table; D and trimming were inferred from the DNA. Of about 60,000 clones in the sample, just over 85% were seen once. This TCR derives from an elderly woman with active COVID-19. The rearrangement joins TRBV9 to TRBJ2-1, with 12 nucleotides matching TRBD1. Sample: peripheral blood. Here the CDR3 reads CASSGHRDRGLDEQFF. CDR3 bases: TGTGCCAGCAGCGGTCACCGGGACAGGGGGCTGGATGAGCAGTTCTTC.